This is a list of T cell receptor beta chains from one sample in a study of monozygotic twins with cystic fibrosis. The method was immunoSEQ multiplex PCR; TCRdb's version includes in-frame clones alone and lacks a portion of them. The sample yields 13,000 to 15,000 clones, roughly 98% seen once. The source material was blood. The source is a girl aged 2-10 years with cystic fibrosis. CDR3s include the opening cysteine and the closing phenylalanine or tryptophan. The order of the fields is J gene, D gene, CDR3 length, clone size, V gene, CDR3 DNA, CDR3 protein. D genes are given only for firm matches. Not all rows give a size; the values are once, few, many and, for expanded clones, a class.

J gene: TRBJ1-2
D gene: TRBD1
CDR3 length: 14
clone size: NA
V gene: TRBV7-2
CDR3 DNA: TGTGCCAGCAGCTTAGGATCAGGGGGTGGAGGCTACACCTTC
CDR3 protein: CASSLGSGGGGYTF

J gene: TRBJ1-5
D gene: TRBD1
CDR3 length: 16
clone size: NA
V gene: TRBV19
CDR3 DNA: TGTGCCAGTACCAAGGGTCCCGGGACAGGCAATCAGCCCCAGCATTTT
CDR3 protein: CASTKGPGTGNQPQHF

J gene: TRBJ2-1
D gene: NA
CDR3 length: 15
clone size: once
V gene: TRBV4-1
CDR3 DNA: TGCGCCAGCAGCCGCTCCGGACTAACCTACAATGAGCAGTTCTTC
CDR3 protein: CASSRSGLTYNEQFF

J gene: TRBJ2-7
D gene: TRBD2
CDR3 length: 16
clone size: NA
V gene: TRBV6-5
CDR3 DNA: TGTGCCAGCAGTTACTCGACGGCGGGAGGGCCCCACGAGCAGTACTTC
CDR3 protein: CASSYSTAGGPHEQYF

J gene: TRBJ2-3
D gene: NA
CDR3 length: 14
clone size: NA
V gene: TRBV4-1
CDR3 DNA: TGCGCCAGCAGCCAAGATATGATCACAGATACGCAGTATTTT
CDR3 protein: CASSQDMITDTQYF

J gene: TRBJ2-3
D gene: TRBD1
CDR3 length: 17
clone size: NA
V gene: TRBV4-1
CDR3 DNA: TGCGCCAGCAGCCAGGAATTACAGGGGCGTGCTGGAGATACGCAGTATTTT
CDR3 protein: CASSQELQGRAGDTQYF

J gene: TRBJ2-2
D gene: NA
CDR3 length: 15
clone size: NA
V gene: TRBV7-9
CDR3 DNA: TGTGCCAGCAGCGAGGGACGATCGAACACCGGGGAGCTGTTTTTT
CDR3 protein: CASSEGRSNTGELFF

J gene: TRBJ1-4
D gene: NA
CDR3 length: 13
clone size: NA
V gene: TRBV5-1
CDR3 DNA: TGCGCCAGCAGCATGGCTGCTGATGAAAAACTGTTTTTT
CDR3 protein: CASSMAADEKLFF

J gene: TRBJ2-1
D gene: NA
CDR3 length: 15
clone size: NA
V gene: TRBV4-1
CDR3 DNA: TGCGCCAGCAGCCAAGATTGGACAGAAGGAAATGAGCAGTTCTTC
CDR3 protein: CASSQDWTEGNEQFF

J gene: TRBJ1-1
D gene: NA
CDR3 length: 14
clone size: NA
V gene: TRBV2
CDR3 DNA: TGTGCCAGCGGACCTCAGGGAAAGAACACTGAAGCTTTCTTT
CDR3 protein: CASGPQGKNTEAFF

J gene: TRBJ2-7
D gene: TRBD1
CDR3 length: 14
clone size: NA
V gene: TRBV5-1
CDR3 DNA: TGCGCCAGCAAGGAGGAGACAGGGATATACGAGCAGTACTTC
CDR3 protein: CASKEETGIYEQYF

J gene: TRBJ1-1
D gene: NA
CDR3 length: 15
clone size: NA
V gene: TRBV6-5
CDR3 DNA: TGTGCCAGCAGTTACTCGGGTGCCGGGAACACTGAAGCTTTCTTT
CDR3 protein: CASSYSGAGNTEAFF

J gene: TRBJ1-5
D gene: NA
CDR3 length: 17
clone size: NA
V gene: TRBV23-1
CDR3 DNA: TGCGCCAGCAGTCAATCGGACACAGGGTTTTCCAATCAGCCCCAGCATTTT
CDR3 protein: CASSQSDTGFSNQPQHF

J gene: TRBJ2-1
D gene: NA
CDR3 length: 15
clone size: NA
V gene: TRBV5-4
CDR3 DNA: TGTGCCAGCAGCTTGGGGGTAGCAGCCTACAATGAGCAGTTCTTC
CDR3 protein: CASSLGVAAYNEQFF

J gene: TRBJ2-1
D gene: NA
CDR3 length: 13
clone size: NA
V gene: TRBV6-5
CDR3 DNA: TGTGCCAGCAGTCAAATACGATTGAATGAGCAGTTCTTC
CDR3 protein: CASSQIRLNEQFF

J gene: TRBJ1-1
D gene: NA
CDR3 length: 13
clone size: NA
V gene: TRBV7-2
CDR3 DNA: TGTGCCAGCAGCTCATGGGAGAACACTGAAGCTTTCTTT
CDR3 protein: CASSSWENTEAFF

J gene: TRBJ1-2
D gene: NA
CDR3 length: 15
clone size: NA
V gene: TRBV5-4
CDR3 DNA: TGTGCCAGCAGCTTGGCCAAAGTAGGAAACTATGGCTACACCTTC
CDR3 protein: CASSLAKVGNYGYTF

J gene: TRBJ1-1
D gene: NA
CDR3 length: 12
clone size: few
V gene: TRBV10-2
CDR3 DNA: TGCGCCAGCAGTGAAAGGAGCACTGAAGCTTTCTTT
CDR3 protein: CASSERSTEAFF

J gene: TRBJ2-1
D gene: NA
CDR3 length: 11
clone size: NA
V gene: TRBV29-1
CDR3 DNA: TGCAGCGTTCGGGGGACGGCCGAGCAGTTCTTC
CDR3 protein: CSVRGTAEQFF

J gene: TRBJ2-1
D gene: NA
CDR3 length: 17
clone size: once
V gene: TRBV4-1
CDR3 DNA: TGCGCCAGCAGCCAAGATAGAGCACCAGCCCCCTACAATGAGCAGTTCTTC
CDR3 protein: CASSQDRAPAPYNEQFF

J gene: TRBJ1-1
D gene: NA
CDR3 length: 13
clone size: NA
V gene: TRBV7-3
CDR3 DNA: TGTGCCAGCAGCTTAGGACACTACACTGAAGCTTTCTTT
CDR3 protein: CASSLGHYTEAFF